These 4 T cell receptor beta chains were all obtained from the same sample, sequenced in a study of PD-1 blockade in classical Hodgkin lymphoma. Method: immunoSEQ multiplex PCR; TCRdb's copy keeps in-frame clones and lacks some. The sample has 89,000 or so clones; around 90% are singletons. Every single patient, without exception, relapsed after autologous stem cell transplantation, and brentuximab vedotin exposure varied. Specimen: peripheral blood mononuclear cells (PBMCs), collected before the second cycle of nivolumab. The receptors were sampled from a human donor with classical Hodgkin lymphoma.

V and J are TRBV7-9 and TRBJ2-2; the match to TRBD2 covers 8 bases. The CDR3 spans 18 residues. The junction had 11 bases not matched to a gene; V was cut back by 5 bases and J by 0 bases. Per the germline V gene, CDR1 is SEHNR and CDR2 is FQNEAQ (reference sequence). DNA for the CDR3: TGTGCCAGCAGCCCAGGGCGGGGGACTAGACCGAACACCGGGGAGCTGTTTTTT. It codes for CASSPGRGTRPNTGELFF.

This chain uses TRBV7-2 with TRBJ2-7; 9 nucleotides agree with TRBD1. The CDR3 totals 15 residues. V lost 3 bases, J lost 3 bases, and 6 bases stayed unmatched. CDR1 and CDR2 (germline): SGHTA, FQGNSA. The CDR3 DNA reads TGTGCCAGCAGCTTTCCGGGACAGGGAATCTACGAGCAGTACTTC. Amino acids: CASSFPGQGIYEQYF.

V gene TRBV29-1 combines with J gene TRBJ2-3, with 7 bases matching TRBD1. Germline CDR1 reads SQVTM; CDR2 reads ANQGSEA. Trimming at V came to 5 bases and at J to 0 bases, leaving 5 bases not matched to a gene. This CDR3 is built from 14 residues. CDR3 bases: TGCAGCGTTCGACAGGGATTTAGCACAGATACGCAGTATTTT. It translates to CSVRQGFSTDTQYF.

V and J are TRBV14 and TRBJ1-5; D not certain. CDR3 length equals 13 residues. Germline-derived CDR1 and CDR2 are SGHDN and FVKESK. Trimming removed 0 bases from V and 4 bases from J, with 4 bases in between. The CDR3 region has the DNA TGTGCCAGCAGCCAAGAACTGAATCAGCCCCAGCATTTT. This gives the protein CASSQELNQPQHF.